This entry features one T cell receptor (beta chain) sequence. Assay used: immunoSEQ multiplex PCR; TCRdb lists only in-frame clones, some missing. The table includes around 230,000 clones, 82% detected once. This entry is derived from a study of blood T cell repertoires in COVID-19. At the level of the study: Italy, Spain and the United States were the sources of the convalescent and acute COVID-19 samples.

The CDR3 covers 15 residues. Germline V gives CDR1 LNHDA, CDR2 SQIVND (reference sequence). V lost 4 bases and J lost 1; bases outside the gene matches: 1. The sample consisted of peripheral blood. The rearrangement uses TRBV19 and TRBJ2-7; 13 bases match TRBD2. The sequence came from an older woman with active or convalescent COVID-19. CDR3 DNA sequence: TGTGCCAGTAGTAGGACTAGCGGGGGTTCCTACGAGCAGTACTTC. It yields the protein CASSRTSGGSYEQYF.